Shown below are 8 T cell receptor beta chains from a single sample sequenced in a study of blood T cell repertoires in COVID-19. Some clones are missing from TCRdb's copy, which holds only in-frame ones; the method was immunoSEQ multiplex PCR. This sample has about 370,000 clones, with over 75% found just once. Sequencing was done on a sample of PBMCs or T cells enriched from blood (not recorded which). The receptors come from a man younger than 35 who had recovered from COVID-19.

The V gene is TRBV6-5, the J gene TRBJ2-3, with 8 bases that match TRBD1. Germline trimming cut 7 bases from V and 5 bases from J; bases unmatched to any gene: 5. CDR1 is MNHEY and CDR2 is SVGAGI in the germline V gene. The length of the CDR3 is 13 residues. DNA of the CDR3: TGTGCCAGCAAGACAGGGGTCGGAGATACGCAGTATTTT. It codes for CASKTGVGDTQYF.

The chain employs TRBV7-2 and TRBJ1-5; D is undetermined. Trimming removed 3 bases at V and 7 bases at J, with 10 bases between. Germline V CDR1 and CDR2: SGHTA, FQGNSA. The CDR3 spans 13 residues. CDR3 region: CASSFMREQPQHF. CDR3 nucleotide sequence: TGTGCCAGCAGCTTCATGCGAGAGCAGCCCCAGCATTTT.

This chain connects TRBV6-5 to TRBJ2-1; TRBD2 aligns across 8 bases. The junction had 11 bases not matched to a gene; V was cut back by 7 bases and J by 9 bases. Germline-derived CDR1 and CDR2 are MNHEY and SVGAGI. The CDR3 has 14 residues. DNA for the CDR3: TGTGCCAGCACTGGCGGGGGGCATTATCCTGAGCAGTTCTTC. Its translation: CASTGGGHYPEQFF.

The V and J genes are TRBV7-8 and TRBJ1-1; D perhaps matches TRBD1 (6 bases). Germline CDR1 reads SGHVS; CDR2 reads FQNEAQ. The V and J ends lost 5 bases and 7 bases respectively, with 23 bases between them. The CDR3 runs to 16 residues. CDR3 loop: CASSPGQFTGRGEAFF. The DNA for the CDR3 is TGTGCCAGCAGCCCAGGACAGTTCACAGGAAGGGGTGAAGCTTTCTTT.

The V and J genes are TRBV5-4 and TRBJ2-5; 9 bases fit TRBD1. This CDR3 spans 13 amino acids. J lost 3 bases, V lost 3 bases, and 0 bases had no gene match. Germline values: CDR1 SGHNT, CDR2 YYREEE (reference sequence). For the CDR3, the DNA is TGTGCCAGCAGCTGGACAGGGGAAGAGACCCAGTACTTC. Translating gives CASSWTGEETQYF.

The rearrangement uses TRBV5-5 and TRBJ2-5; 7 bases line up with TRBD2. Germline V gene lookup returns CDR1 SGHKS and CDR2 YYEKEE (reference sequence). The J segment lost 2 bases and the V segment lost 6 bases, leaving 10 bases of the junction unmatched. The CDR3 consists of 15 residues. CDR3 sequence (DNA): TGTGCCAGCAACATTCGGCTAGCGGTACAAGAGACCCAGTACTTC. This codes for CASNIRLAVQETQYF. Combining the CDR3 with reference TRBV5-5 and TRBJ2-5 gives the whole variable domain DAGVTQSPTHLIKTRGQQVTLRCSPISGHKSVSWYQQVLGQGPQFIFQYYEKEERGRGNFPDRFSARQFPNYSSELNVNALLLGDSALYLCASNIRLAVQETQYFGPGTRLLVL.

The chain has TRBV3-1 (or the pseudogene TRBV3-2) and TRBJ2-3, with 11 bases aligning to TRBD2. Germline V gene data show CDR1 as LGHDT and CDR2 as YNNKEL (reference sequence). The CDR3 consists of 18 residues. V lost 5 bases and J lost 2; bases outside the gene matches: 12. DNA for the CDR3: TGTGCCAGCAGCAAAACTAGCGGGGGAAGGGGGCACACAGATACGCAGTATTTT. This codes for CASSKTSGGRGHTDTQYF.

The gene calls are TRBV5-1 and TRBJ2-3; TRBD2 aligns across 7 bases. V lost 3 bases and J lost 2; bases outside the gene matches: 9. Germline V gives CDR1 SGHRS, CDR2 YFSETQ. CDR3 length: 16 residues. The CDR3 here is CASSSNPAGSTDTQYF. Here the CDR3 DNA reads TGCGCCAGCAGCTCAAATCCAGCGGGGTCCACAGATACGCAGTATTTT.